These T cell receptor beta chains were read from a single sample in a study of OX40 agonist ivuxolimab in advanced cancers. Assay used: immunoSEQ multiplex PCR; TCRdb lists only in-frame clones, some missing. The sample records about 80,000 clones, 80% to 90% being singletons. Source: CD4+ or CD8+ T cells sorted from blood, taken in a trial of the OX40 agonist ivuxolimab. The source is an adult with an advanced solid tumor such as melanoma, head and neck, liver or kidney cancer. Each CDR3 is given with its conserved first and last residue. Each record gives: clone size, J gene, D gene, CDR3 length, V gene, CDR3 DNA, CDR3 protein. The D gene is left open where the match is weak. The size entry is marked missing in some rows and otherwise reads once, few, many or a size class.

NA TRBJ2-5 NA 13 TRBV29-1 TGCAGCGTTTGGCCAGGGTACCAAGAGACCCAGTACTTC CSVWPGYQETQYF
NA TRBJ2-5 TRBD1 13 TRBV19 TGTGCCAGTAGTACAACAGGGGCCGAGACCCAGTACTTC CASSTTGAETQYF
NA TRBJ2-2 TRBD2 16 TRBV9 TGTGCCAGCAGCCCCCGGGGGAGGGGTAGCACCGGGGAGCTGTTTTTT CASSPRGRGSTGELFF
NA TRBJ2-7 NA 16 TRBV5-6 TGTGCCAGCAGCTTGGGGCCTAGTAGCGCTAACTACGAGCAGTACTTC CASSLGPSSANYEQYF
NA TRBJ1-5 TRBD1 13 TRBV7-6 TGTGCCAGCAGCTCGGGACAGGGTCAGCCCCAGCATTTT CASSSGQGQPQHF
once TRBJ1-2 NA 13 TRBV6-5 TGTGCCAGCAGTTACCTTGCGGGATATGGCTACACCTTC CASSYLAGYGYTF
NA TRBJ2-3 TRBD2 16 TRBV7-2 TGTGCCAGCAGCCCCAGACTAGCGGGATACACAGATACGCAGTATTTT CASSPRLAGYTDTQYF
NA TRBJ2-3 NA 11 TRBV18 TGTGCCAGCTCACCGGACGATACGCAGTATTTT CASSPDDTQYF
NA TRBJ2-1 TRBD1 14 TRBV27 TGTGCCAGCAGAGCAGGGGGCGCGTTTAATGAGCAGTTCTTC CASRAGGAFNEQFF
NA TRBJ2-2 TRBD1 16 TRBV6-5 TGTGCCAGCAGTTACTCGACAGGGGCCGGTACCGGGGAGCTGTTTTTT CASSYSTGAGTGELFF
few TRBJ1-1 NA 13 TRBV7-3 TGTGCCAGCAGCGCAAATACGGGCACTGAAGCTTTCTTT CASSANTGTEAFF
NA TRBJ1-1 NA 14 TRBV30 TGTGCCTGGATCCCCCAGGGGCGCAATCCCAAAGCTTTCTTT CAWIPQGRNPKAFF
once TRBJ2-2 NA 13 TRBV5-6 TGTGCCAGCAGCCCAACCGATGCCGGGGAGCTGTTTTTT CASSPTDAGELFF
NA TRBJ2-2 TRBD1 15 TRBV7-8 TGTGCCAGCAGCTTACGAGACAGGGCCACCGGGGAGCTGTTTTTT CASSLRDRATGELFF
NA TRBJ2-7 NA 13 TRBV5-4 TGTGCCAGCAGCCCGGACCCCGTAGACGAGCAGTACTTC CASSPDPVDEQYF
few TRBJ2-1 NA 16 TRBV5-1 TGCGCCAGCAGCTTGGATGTCCCCCCCTCCTACAATGAGCAGTTCTTC CASSLDVPPSYNEQFF
NA TRBJ1-1 NA 14 TRBV6-1 TGTGCCAGCAACCGAGGGGGGGTGAACACTGAAGCTTTCTTT CASNRGGVNTEAFF
once TRBJ1-1 NA 13 TRBV27 TGTGCCAGCAGTCTTACCAGGGTCGCCGAAGCTTTCTTT CASSLTRVAEAFF
NA TRBJ1-1 TRBD1 17 TRBV7-9 TGTGCCAGCAGTCCCGGGACAGGGGGCCCCACGGGCACTGAAGCTTTCTTT CASSPGTGGPTGTEAFF
NA TRBJ2-5 NA 16 TRBV15 TGTGCCACCAGCAGAGTGGCAGGGGCGCTCCAAGAGACCCAGTACTTC CATSRVAGALQETQYF
NA TRBJ2-7 TRBD1 12 TRBV19 TGTGCCAGTAGTGCGGACAGGGTCGTGCAGTACTTC CASSADRVVQYF
NA TRBJ2-2 TRBD2 17 TRBV5-1 TGCGCCAGCAGAGCGGCTAGCGGGGGGGTGAACACCGGGGAGCTGTTTTTT CASRAASGGVNTGELFF
NA TRBJ2-7 TRBD2 14 TRBV7-9 TGTGCCAGCTCCCCCCAGCGGGGACCGTACGAGCAGTACTTC CASSPQRGPYEQYF
NA TRBJ2-1 TRBD2 16 TRBV2 TGTGCCAGCAGGTCTCGACTAGCGGGACGTGGGAATGAGCAGTTCTTC CASRSRLAGRGNEQFF
once TRBJ1-1 TRBD1 15 TRBV7-3 TGTGCCAGCAGCCCTCGAGGTCAGGGGGCGGCTGAAGCTTTCTTT CASSPRGQGAAEAFF
few TRBJ1-2 NA 16 TRBV28 TGTGCCAGCAGTTTGGGCGGGGCCATGACTAACTATGGCTACACCTTC CASSLGGAMTNYGYTF
few TRBJ2-7 TRBD1 14 TRBV10-2 TGCGCCAGCAGTGAGTCCCAGGGGGCCTACGAGCAGTACTTC CASSESQGAYEQYF
NA TRBJ1-6 NA 15 TRBV7-3 TGTGCCAGCAGCCATGACGGAGGACACAATTCACCCCTCCACTTT CASSHDGGHNSPLHF
NA TRBJ2-1 TRBD2 16 TRBV18 TGTGCCAGCTCACCTCTAGCGGGGGGGCTGGCCAATGAGCAGTTCTTC CASSPLAGGLANEQFF
NA TRBJ2-7 NA 14 TRBV4-1 TGCGCCAGCAGTGTTCGGGAGCGGGCCTACGAGCAGTACTTC CASSVRERAYEQYF
NA TRBJ2-3 TRBD2 16 TRBV7-2 TGTGCCAGCACCCTGGCGGGCGGGAGGGCCGAGAATACGCAGTATTTT CASTLAGGRAENTQYF
NA TRBJ2-1 TRBD2 16 TRBV6-4 TGTGCCAGCAGTGGTCAGGGACTAGCAGGATTCAATGAGCAGTTCTTC CASSGQGLAGFNEQFF
NA TRBJ1-2 NA 14 TRBV29-1 TGCAGCGCTGACCCCGACGGGAGAACAGGTGGCTACACCTTC CSADPDGRTGGYTF
NA TRBJ2-3 TRBD1 16 TRBV19 TGTGCCAGTAGTATCGGTGGGACAGGGGGAACAGATACGCAGTATTTT CASSIGGTGGTDTQYF
NA TRBJ2-3 TRBD1 16 TRBV6-4 TGTGCCAGCAGAGAGTCTGGGACAGGGACCACAGATACGCAGTATTTT CASRESGTGTTDTQYF
NA TRBJ1-3 TRBD1 12 TRBV30 TGTGCCTGGAAGACAGGGGGCGACACCATATATTTT CAWKTGGDTIYF
NA TRBJ2-3 NA 13 TRBV5-6 TGTGCCAGCAGTGGCGGGGGCACAGATACGCAGTATTTT CASSGGGTDTQYF
NA TRBJ1-6 NA 12 TRBV30 TGTGCCTGGAGGGACAGAGATTCACCCCTCCACTTT CAWRDRDSPLHF
NA TRBJ2-2 TRBD2 18 TRBV19 TGTGCCAGTAGTATAGATTTCGCCGGGACTAGAGGAGCGGGGGAGCTGTTTTTT CASSIDFAGTRGAGELFF
NA TRBJ2-1 TRBD2 15 TRBV5-1 TGCGCCAGCAGCCCTGGACTAGCGGCCTACAATGAGCAGTTCTTC CASSPGLAAYNEQFF
NA TRBJ2-2 NA 16 TRBV7-3 TGTGCCAGCAGCTCCCCCCGCGGACAGTCCAACCGGGAGCTGTTTTTT CASSSPRGQSNRELFF
NA TRBJ2-5 NA 16 TRBV28 TGTGCCAGCAGTTCCATCCAAGGGGGTCTGGAAGAGACCCAGTACTTC CASSSIQGGLEETQYF
NA TRBJ2-7 NA 14 TRBV6-5 TGTGCCAGCAGTGAAGTAGGGGCCTCCTACGAGCAGTACTTC CASSEVGASYEQYF
NA TRBJ1-2 TRBD1 13 TRBV6-5 TGTGCCAGCAGTTACCTCGAGGGGGCAGGCTACACCTTC CASSYLEGAGYTF
NA TRBJ1-2 NA 15 TRBV2 TGTGCCAGCAGTGAACAGTGGCCGTCCTCCTATGGCTACACCTTC CASSEQWPSSYGYTF
NA TRBJ2-6 NA 14 TRBV7-9 TGTGCCAGCAGCTGGCTCTCTGGGGCCAACGTCCTGACTTTC CASSWLSGANVLTF
NA TRBJ2-7 NA 15 TRBV28 TGTGCCAGCAGTTTAATTCGGGTCAAGGGGAACGAGCAGTACTTC CASSLIRVKGNEQYF
NA TRBJ2-1 TRBD2 14 TRBV29-1 TGCAGCGTGGGTACTAGCGGGAGTTTTATTGAGCAGTTCTTC CSVGTSGSFIEQFF
few TRBJ2-3 NA 13 TRBV7-3 TGTGCCACCGCCTCCAAATACACAGATACGCAGTATTTT CATASKYTDTQYF
NA TRBJ2-7 NA 13 TRBV6-6 TGTGCCAGCAGTTACTATAGGGCCTACGAGCAGTACTTC CASSYYRAYEQYF
NA TRBJ1-4 NA 15 TRBV7-9 TGTGCCAGCAGCCGGCAGGATTTGGGAGGGGAAAAACTGTTTTTT CASSRQDLGGEKLFF
few TRBJ1-1 NA 12 TRBV30 TGTGCCTGGTCACAGGCTCTCACTGAAGCTTTCTTT CAWSQALTEAFF
NA TRBJ1-6 TRBD1 14 TRBV5-5 TGTGCCAGCAGAACACAGGGGGTAAATTCACCCCTCCACTTT CASRTQGVNSPLHF